This record concerns one TCR beta chain sequence. The antigen is unknown. This CDR3 contains 14 residues. J lost 5 bases, V lost 4 bases, and 7 bases had no gene match. Germline CDR1 and CDR2: SGHRS and YFSETQ. Profiled with immunoSEQ multiplex PCR; TCRdb holds only in-frame clones, not every one. This table holds tens of thousands of clones, around 90% found once. These data are taken from a study of T cell responses to AZD1222 COVID-19 vaccine. Overall study results and limits: Clonal diversity was possibly underestimated, and white British individuals and females predominated among donors. Reports indicate that nearly half of spike-specific TCRs are directed at unmutated variant regions. Following two doses of AZD1222, Spike-specific TCR breadth and depth rose.

The chain has TRBV5-1 and TRBJ1-1, with 8 bases matching TRBD1. The receptor's source is an adult in good health. The material sequenced was peripheral blood, taken on day 0 of AZD1222 vaccination. The CDR3 here is CASSPGTGETEAFF. Here the CDR3 DNA reads TGCGCCAGCAGCCCGGGGACAGGTGAAACTGAAGCTTTCTTT.